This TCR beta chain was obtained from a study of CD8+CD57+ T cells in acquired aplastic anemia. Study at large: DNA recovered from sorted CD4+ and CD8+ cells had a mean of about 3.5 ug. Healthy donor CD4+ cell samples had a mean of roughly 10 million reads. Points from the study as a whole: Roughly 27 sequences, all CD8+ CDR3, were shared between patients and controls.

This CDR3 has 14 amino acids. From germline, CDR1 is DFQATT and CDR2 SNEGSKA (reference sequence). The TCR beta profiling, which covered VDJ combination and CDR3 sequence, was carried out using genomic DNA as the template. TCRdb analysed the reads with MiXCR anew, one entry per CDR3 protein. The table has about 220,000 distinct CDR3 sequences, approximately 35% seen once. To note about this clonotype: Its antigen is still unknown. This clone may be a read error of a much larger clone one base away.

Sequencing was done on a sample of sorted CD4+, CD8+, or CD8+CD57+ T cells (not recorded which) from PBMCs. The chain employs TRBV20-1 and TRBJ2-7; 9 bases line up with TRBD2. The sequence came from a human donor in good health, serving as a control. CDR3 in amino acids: CSARETSGSYEQCF. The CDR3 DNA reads TGCAGTGCTAGAGAGACTAGCGGCTCCTACGAGCAGTGCTTC.